The 32 T cell receptor beta chains listed next were all sequenced from one sample in a study of blood T cell repertoires in COVID-19. The data were produced by immunoSEQ multiplex PCR, yet TCRdb's version contains in-frame clones alone and is incomplete. The data show about 180,000 clones, with 89% seen just once and under 2% held by the top ten. Sequenced input: peripheral blood. These receptors were obtained from a man aged 18-30 years who had recovered from COVID-19.

The chain recombines TRBV2 with TRBJ2-5; D might be TRBD1 (6 bases). The CDR3 has 15 residues. CDR1 and CDR2 from the germline V gene are SNHLY and FYNNEI. V lost 2 bases, J lost 3 bases, and 13 bases lay in between. In DNA, the CDR3 is TGTGCCAGCAGTGAACAGGGGACCGGAAAAGAGACCCAGTACTTC. This translates into CASSEQGTGKETQYF.

The CDR3 DNA sequence: TGTGCCAGCAGCCCCTCACAGGGTTATGGGGTTTCACCCCTCCACTTT. Its protein is CASSPSQGYGVSPLHF. The chain links TRBV5-5 to TRBJ1-6; a possible D gene is TRBD1 (6 bases). The germline V gene encodes CDR1 SGHKS and CDR2 YYEKEE (reference sequence). Deletions cut 4 bases from V and 9 bases from J, with 20 bases between. This CDR3 spans 16 amino acids.

The chain uses TRBV7-8 and TRBJ2-7; 12 positions match TRBD2. Germline CDR1 is SGHVS and CDR2 is FQNEAQ. The CDR3 loop spans 18 amino acids. The junction had 11 bases not matched to a gene; V was cut back by 5 bases and J by 0 bases. CDR3 bases: TGTGCCAGCAGCCAAAGGGGGCTAGCGGGAGGGAGCTCCTACGAGCAGTACTTC. Translated, it gives CASSQRGLAGGSSYEQYF.

The chain couples TRBV2 to TRBJ2-7; 8 nucleotides align to TRBD2. J gave up 2 bases and V 6 bases, and 6 bases lay outside the gene matches. Germline assignment: CDR1 SNHLY and CDR2 FYNNEI. This CDR3 is built from 14 residues. CDR3 region: CASSRLASTYEQYF. In DNA, the CDR3 is TGTGCCAGCAGCCGACTAGCGAGTACCTACGAGCAGTACTTC.

J is TRBJ2-3 and V is TRBV9; no definite D call. V was trimmed by 4 bases and J by 6 bases, leaving 9 bases between them. There are 12 residues in the CDR3. Germline lookup yields CDR1 SGDLS and CDR2 YYNGEE. The DNA of the CDR3 is TGTGCCAGCAGCCCCTCTTCGGATACGCAGTATTTT. This encodes CASSPSSDTQYF.

The chain is built from TRBV5-4 and TRBJ2-4; TRBD1 is a possible D gene (5 bases). In germline, CDR1 is SGHNT, CDR2 YYREEE (reference sequence). V shed 0 bases and J shed 11 bases, with 18 bases lying between them. CDR3 size: 15 residues. CDR3 bases: TGTGCCAGCAGCTTGGCGGCAGGTCAAGGGGTATTTCAGTACTTC. It encodes CASSLAAGQGVFQYF.

The chain recombines TRBV28 with TRBJ2-7; no definite D call. The CDR3 contains 11 residues. Germline V gene sequence: CDR1 MDHEN, CDR2 SYDVKM. Trimming removed 8 bases at V and 4 bases at J, with 9 bases between. CDR3 DNA: TGTGCCAGCGTATCTCTTTACGAGCAGTACTTC. The encoded protein is CASVSLYEQYF.

V is TRBV4-3 and J is TRBJ1-2; D is ambiguous. This CDR3 is 15 amino acids long. CDR1 is LGHNA and CDR2 is YSLEER in the germline V gene. V was pared by 1 base and J by 0 bases, with 9 bases between. In DNA form, the CDR3 reads TGCGCCAGCAGCCAAGCCTTGACACCTAACTATGGCTACACCTTC. Translation: CASSQALTPNYGYTF.

The V gene is TRBV6-5, the J gene TRBJ2-7; possibly TRBD2 for D (6 bases). This CDR3 has 14 amino acids. The V gene's germline CDR1 is MNHEY and CDR2 SVGAGI. Between the trimmed V and J ends, which lost 6 bases and 2 bases, there was a span of 14 bases. CDR3 bases: TGTGCCAGCAGATCTTCGGGCGGGACCTACGAGCAGTACTTC. It encodes CASRSSGGTYEQYF.

The gene calls are TRBV4-3 and TRBJ2-2, with 7 positions matching TRBD2. This CDR3 spans 16 amino acids. Losses at the gene ends were 1 base for V and 6 bases for J; bases not matched to a gene: 8. Germline loops: CDR1 LGHNA, CDR2 YSLEER. For the CDR3, the DNA is TGCGCCAGCAGCCAAGTGGGCAGCGGGATGTCCGGGGAGCTGTTTTTT. It specifies CASSQVGSGMSGELFF.

CDR3 DNA: TGCAGTGCTAGTCGAGCGGTAACCTACGAGCAGTACTTC. Its translation: CSASRAVTYEQYF. V is TRBV20-1 and J is TRBJ2-7; TRBD2 might be the D (5 bases). The CDR3 spans 13 residues. Trimming cost V 3 bases and J 2 bases, with 11 bases left between them. Germline CDR1 reads DFQATT; CDR2 reads SNEGSKA (reference sequence).

The rearrangement links TRBV7-2 to TRBJ1-1; perhaps TRBD1 as D (5 bases). CDR1 and CDR2 from the germline V gene are SGHTA and FQGNSA. This CDR3 contains 15 residues. V was shortened by 1 base and J by 7 bases, with 16 bases between the two germline ends. CDR3 sequence: CASSLGSSRTLEAFF. The CDR3 nucleotides are TGTGCCAGCAGCTTAGGTTCGTCGAGGACACTTGAAGCTTTCTTT.

The chain employs TRBV7-8 and TRBJ2-1, with D possibly TRBD1 on 5 matching bases. CDR3 length: 12 residues. Germline CDR1 SGHVS, CDR2 FQNEAQ. The V gene lost 7 bases and the J gene lost 7 bases, with 11 bases spanning the gap. The CDR3, as DNA: TGTGCCAGCAACCTACAGGTTAATGAGCAGTTCTTC. Translated, it gives CASNLQVNEQFF.

The genes are TRBV30 and TRBJ2-7; 9 bases are a match to TRBD1. Germline V lookup: CDR1 GTSNPN, CDR2 SVGIG (reference sequence). This CDR3 has 14 residues. After removal of 3 bases from V and 4 bases from J, the junction contained 7 bases not matched to a gene. This CDR3 is CAWRGTGRGYEQYF. Written as DNA, the CDR3 is TGTGCCTGGAGAGGGACAGGGAGGGGGTACGAGCAGTACTTC.

The chain combines TRBV14 with TRBJ2-7; D might be TRBD2 (5 bases). Trimming removed 2 bases at V and 3 bases at J, with 14 bases between. Germline values: CDR1 SGHDN, CDR2 FVKESK. The CDR3 covers 15 residues. CDR3 loop: CASSQLYGVGYEQYF. CDR3 bases: TGTGCCAGCAGCCAATTGTACGGGGTAGGCTACGAGCAGTACTTC.

The V call is TRBV18, the J call TRBJ1-3; TRBD1 matches 7 bases. CDR1 and CDR2 from the germline V gene are KGHSH and LQKENI. The trim removed 5 bases at V and 4 bases at J, leaving 11 bases unmatched. The CDR3 extends over 16 amino acids. The CDR3 protein is CASSASGTAVGNTIYF. For the CDR3, the DNA is TGTGCCAGCTCAGCATCCGGGACAGCGGTAGGAAACACCATATATTTT. The variable domain in full, completed from reference TRBV18 and TRBJ1-3, reads NAGVMQNPRHLVRRRGQEARLRCSPMKGHSHVYWYRQLPEEGLKFMVYLQKENIIDESGMPKERFSAEFPKEGPSILRIQQVVRGDSAAYFCASSASGTAVGNTIYFGEGSWLTVV.

J is TRBJ1-4 and V is TRBV6-5; D may be TRBD1 (5 bases). V was shortened by 6 bases and J by 6 bases, with 11 bases between the two germline ends. CDR3 length: 13 amino acids. Germline V lookup: CDR1 MNHEY, CDR2 SVGAGI. In nucleotides, the CDR3 is TGTGCCAGCAGCAGGGTTGGGGATGAAAAACTGTTTTTT. Protein sequence: CASSRVGDEKLFF.

This clone was observed once. The J gene is TRBJ2-1, the V gene TRBV5-4; 15 bases fit TRBD2. Germline V gives CDR1 SGHNT, CDR2 YYREEE (reference sequence). J was trimmed by 0 bases and V by 3 bases; bases with no gene match: 10. CDR3 length equals 20 residues. CDR3 nucleotide sequence: TGTGCCAGCAGCTCCCCAACAGGGACTAGCGGGAGGAGCTCCTACAATGAGCAGTTCTTC. Residues: CASSSPTGTSGRSSYNEQFF. Looking up the rest from reference TRBV5-4 and TRBJ2-1 gives the full variable domain: ETGVTQSPTHLIKTRGQQVTLRCSSQSGHNTVSWYQQALGQGPQFIFQYYREEENGRGNFPPRFSGLQFPNYSSELNVNALELDDSALYLCASSSPTGTSGRSSYNEQFFGPGTRLTVL.

The V gene is TRBV28, the J gene TRBJ2-1; 8 nucleotides agree with TRBD1. J was trimmed by 7 bases and V by 5 bases; bases with no gene match: 13. Germline values: CDR1 MDHEN, CDR2 SYDVKM. The length of the CDR3 is 16 residues. CDR3 sequence (DNA): TGTGCCAGCAGTCTTTCAGGGGGCGAAGGCTCGAATGAGCAGTTCTTC. This encodes CASSLSGGEGSNEQFF.

Many counts were recorded for this clone. J is TRBJ2-1 and V is TRBV4-1; 8 bases fit TRBD1. Germline V gene data show CDR1 as MGHRA and CDR2 as YSYEKL. This CDR3 comprises 15 residues. J gave up 8 bases and V 4 bases, and 10 bases lay outside the gene matches. The CDR3 here is CASSLLLTGEDEQFF. CDR3 bases: TGCGCCAGCAGCCTCCTTTTGACAGGGGAGGATGAGCAGTTCTTC.

The V gene is TRBV3-1 (or the pseudogene TRBV3-2), the J gene TRBJ2-7; tentatively, D is TRBD2 (6 bases). The CDR3 sequence is 14 residues long. Germline values: CDR1 LGHDT, CDR2 YNNKEL (reference sequence). V was trimmed by 1 base and J by 3 bases, leaving 10 bases between them. The chain's CDR3 is CASSQVAGNYEQYF. CDR3 DNA: TGTGCCAGCAGCCAAGTTGCGGGAAACTACGAGCAGTACTTC.

The V and J genes are TRBV19 and TRBJ1-2, with 8 bases lining up with TRBD1. With 1 base clipped from V and 8 bases from J, the junction kept 9 bases outside the gene matches. CDR1 is LNHDA and CDR2 is SQIVND in the germline V gene (reference sequence). The CDR3 is 15 residues long. The CDR3 region is CASSIGFQGARGYTF. The CDR3 nucleotides read TGTGCCAGTAGTATAGGGTTCCAGGGGGCAAGGGGCTACACCTTC.

This chain joins TRBV3-1 (or the pseudogene TRBV3-2) and TRBJ1-6, with 9 bases aligning to TRBD1. There are 18 residues in the CDR3. From germline, CDR1 is LGHDT and CDR2 YNNKEL (reference sequence). J lost 0 bases, V lost 4 bases, and 7 bases had no gene match. CDR3 region: CASSRRQGVGSYNSPLHF. CDR3 in DNA: TGTGCCAGCAGCCGTCGACAGGGGGTGGGCTCCTATAATTCACCCCTCCACTTT.

The genes are TRBV27 and TRBJ2-1; D remains unclear. The ends were cut back, 3 bases at V and 2 bases at J, with 17 bases in the middle. CDR1 is MNHEY, CDR2 SMNVEV, per germline (reference sequence). The CDR3 consists of 17 residues. The CDR3 sequence: CASSFRIRDTTYNEQFF. DNA of the CDR3: TGTGCCAGCAGTTTCCGGATCCGAGACACCACCTACAATGAGCAGTTCTTC.

The genes are TRBV5-3 and TRBJ2-2; TRBD2 is a possible D gene (5 bases). TRBV5-3 is marked as an open reading frame, function uncertain. The CDR3 covers 16 residues. V shed 0 bases and J shed 3 bases, with 12 bases lying between them. The CDR3 is CARSLAPDSYTGELFF. The CDR3 DNA reads TGTGCCAGAAGCTTGGCCCCGGACTCCTACACCGGGGAGCTGTTTTTT.

Of note for this clone: Other DNA sequences in this specimen translate into the identical CDR3. V usage is TRBV5-1 and J usage is TRBJ1-5, with D hard to call. The CDR3 spans 14 residues. In germline, CDR1 is SGHRS, CDR2 YFSETQ. V was pared by 0 bases and J by 3 bases, with 7 bases between. The CDR3 spells CASSLEGANQPQHF. The CDR3 nucleotides read TGCGCCAGCAGCTTGGAAGGAGCCAATCAGCCCCAGCATTTT.

V gene TRBV20-1 combines with J gene TRBJ1-5, with D perhaps TRBD1 (6 bases). The CDR3 spans 16 residues. Trimming removed 3 bases from V and 4 bases from J, with 19 bases in between. Per germline, CDR1 DFQATT and CDR2 SNEGSKA (reference sequence). The CDR3 loop is CSASTPKDRSNQPQHF. For the CDR3, the DNA is TGCAGTGCTAGTACCCCGAAGGACAGAAGTAATCAGCCCCAGCATTTT.

This sequence joins TRBV7-3 and TRBJ2-2, with D perhaps TRBD2 (6 bases). The germline gives CDR1 SGHTA, CDR2 FQGTGA. V was shortened by 5 bases and J by 8 bases, with 12 bases between the two germline ends. There are 13 residues in the CDR3. In nucleotides, the CDR3 is TGTGCCAGCAGCCCAGGGACTCTGGGGGAGCTGTTTTTT. Translation: CASSPGTLGELFF.

This chain connects TRBV29-1 to TRBJ2-7; 7 bases align to TRBD1. V was clipped by 5 bases and J by 0 bases; unmatched bases: 4. CDR3 size: 13 residues. Per germline, CDR1 SQVTM and CDR2 ANQGSEA. The DNA of the CDR3 is TGCAGCGTTAAGACAGGGCGCTCCTACGAGCAGTACTTC. It yields the protein CSVKTGRSYEQYF.

The V call is TRBV20-1, the J call TRBJ1-6; D gene unclear. Germline CDR1 reads DFQATT; CDR2 reads SNEGSKA (reference sequence). Trimming pared 3 bases from V and 5 bases from J, leaving 14 bases between. This CDR3 contains 15 residues. The CDR3 DNA is TGCAGTGCTAGTCTCCCGGGAAGGGATAATTCACCCCTCCACTTT. Protein: CSASLPGRDNSPLHF.

The gene calls are TRBV7-9 and TRBJ2-7; a weak D match, TRBD2 (6 bases). The CDR3 extends over 12 amino acids. The V and J ends lost 5 bases and 4 bases respectively, with 9 bases between them. Looked up from germline, CDR1 is SEHNR and CDR2 is FQNEAQ (reference sequence). Here the CDR3 DNA reads TGTGCCAGCAGCCCCAGCGGGTACGAGCAGTACTTC. Its protein is CASSPSGYEQYF. Looking up the rest from reference TRBV7-9 and TRBJ2-7 gives the full variable domain: DTGVSQNPRHKITKRGQNVTFRCDPISEHNRLYWYRQTLGQGPEFLTYFQNEAQLEKSRLLSDRFSAERPKGSFSTLEIQRTEQGDSAMYLCASSPSGYEQYFGPGTRLTVT.

This sequence joins TRBV19 and TRBJ1-5; 8 positions agree with TRBD1. Germline V gives CDR1 LNHDA, CDR2 SQIVND (reference sequence). The CDR3 contains 14 residues. The junction had 7 bases not matched to a gene; V was cut back by 5 bases and J by 7 bases. The CDR3 spells CASSVDRGRQPQHF. DNA of the CDR3: TGTGCCAGTAGTGTCGACAGGGGCCGACAGCCCCAGCATTTT.